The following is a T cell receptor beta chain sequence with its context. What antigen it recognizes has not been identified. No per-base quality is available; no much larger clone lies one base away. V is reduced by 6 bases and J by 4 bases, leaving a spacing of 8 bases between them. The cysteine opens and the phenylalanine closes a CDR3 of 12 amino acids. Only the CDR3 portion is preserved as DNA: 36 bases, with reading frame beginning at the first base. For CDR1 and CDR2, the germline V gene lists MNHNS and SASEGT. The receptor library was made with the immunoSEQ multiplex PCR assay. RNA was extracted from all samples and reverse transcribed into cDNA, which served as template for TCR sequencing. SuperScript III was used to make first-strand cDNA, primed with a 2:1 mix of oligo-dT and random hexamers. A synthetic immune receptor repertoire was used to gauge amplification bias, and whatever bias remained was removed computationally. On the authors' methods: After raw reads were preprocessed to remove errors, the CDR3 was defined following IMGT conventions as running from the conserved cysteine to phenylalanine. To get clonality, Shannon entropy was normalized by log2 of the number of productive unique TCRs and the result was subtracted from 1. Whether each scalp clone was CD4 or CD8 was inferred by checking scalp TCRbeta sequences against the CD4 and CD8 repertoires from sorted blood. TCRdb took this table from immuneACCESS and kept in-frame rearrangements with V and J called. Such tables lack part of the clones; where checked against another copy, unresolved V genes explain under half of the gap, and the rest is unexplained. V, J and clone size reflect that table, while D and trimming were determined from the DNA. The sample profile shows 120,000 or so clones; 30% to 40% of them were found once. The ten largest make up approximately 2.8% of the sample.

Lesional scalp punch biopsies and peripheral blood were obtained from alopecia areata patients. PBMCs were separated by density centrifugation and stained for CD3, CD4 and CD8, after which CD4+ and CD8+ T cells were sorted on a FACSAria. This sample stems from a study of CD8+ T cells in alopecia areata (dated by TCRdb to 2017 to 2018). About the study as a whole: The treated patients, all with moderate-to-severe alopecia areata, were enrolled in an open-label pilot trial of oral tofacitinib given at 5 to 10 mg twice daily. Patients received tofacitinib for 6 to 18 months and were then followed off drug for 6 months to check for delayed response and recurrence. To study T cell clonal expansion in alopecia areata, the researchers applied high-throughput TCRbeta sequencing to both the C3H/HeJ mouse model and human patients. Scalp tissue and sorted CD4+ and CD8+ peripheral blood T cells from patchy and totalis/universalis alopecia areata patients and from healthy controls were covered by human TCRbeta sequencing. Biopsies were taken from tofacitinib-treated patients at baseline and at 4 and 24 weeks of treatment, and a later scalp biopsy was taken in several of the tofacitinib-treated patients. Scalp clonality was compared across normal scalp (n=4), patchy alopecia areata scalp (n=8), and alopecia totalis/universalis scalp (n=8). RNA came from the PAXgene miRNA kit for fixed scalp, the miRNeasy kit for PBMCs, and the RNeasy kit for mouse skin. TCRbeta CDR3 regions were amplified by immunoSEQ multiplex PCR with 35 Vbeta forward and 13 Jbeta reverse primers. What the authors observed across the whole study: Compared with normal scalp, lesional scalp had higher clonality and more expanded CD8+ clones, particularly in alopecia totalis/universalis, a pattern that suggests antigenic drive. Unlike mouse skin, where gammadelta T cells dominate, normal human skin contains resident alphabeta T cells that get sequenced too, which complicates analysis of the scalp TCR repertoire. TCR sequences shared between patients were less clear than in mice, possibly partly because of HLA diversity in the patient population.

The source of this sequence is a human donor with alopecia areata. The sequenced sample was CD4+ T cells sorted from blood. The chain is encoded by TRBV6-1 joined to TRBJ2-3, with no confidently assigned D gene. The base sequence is TGTGCCAGCAGAGGAGACCCAGATACGCAGTATTTT. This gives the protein CASRGDPDTQYF.